The 30 T cell receptor beta chains below all came from one sample that was sequenced in a study of OX40 agonist ivuxolimab in advanced cancers. The data were produced by immunoSEQ multiplex PCR, yet TCRdb's version contains in-frame clones alone and is incomplete. The sample consists of about 98,000 clones, roughly 89% of them appearing once. Sequencing used CD4+ or CD8+ T cells sorted from blood, obtained in a trial of the OX40 agonist ivuxolimab. These receptors all stem from an adult with an advanced solid tumor such as melanoma, head and neck, liver or kidney cancer.

Worth noting for this clone: A junction end diverges from the germline sequence, so it may reflect a read error. Other DNA sequences within the sample encode an identical CDR3. V gene TRBV7-9 combines with J gene TRBJ1-2, with 8 bases aligning to TRBD1. CDR1 SEHNR and CDR2 FQNEAQ come from the germline V gene (reference sequence). The CDR3 contains 14 residues. In DNA, the CDR3 is TGTGCCAGCAGCGGACAGGGTCTTCTCTATGGCTATACCTTC. Translation gives CASSGQGLLYGYTF.

The chain is built from TRBV5-5 and TRBJ1-5; 7 bases fit TRBD1. CDR1 and CDR2 from the germline V gene are SGHKS and YYEKEE (reference sequence). V lost 4 bases, J lost 5 bases, and 3 bases stayed unmatched. The CDR3 has 13 amino acids. In DNA, the CDR3 is TGTGCCAGCAGCGTGGACAGGTATCAGCCCCAGCATTTT. Translation: CASSVDRYQPQHF.

In its sample, this clone was seen once. V is TRBV20-1 and J is TRBJ2-7; D not certain. The CDR3 has 10 amino acids. The germline V gene encodes CDR1 DFQATT and CDR2 SNEGSKA (reference sequence). V was cut by 6 bases and J by 1 base, with 4 bases left in between. The CDR3 DNA sequence: TGCAGTGCAGGGTCCTACGAGCAGTACTTC. It translates to CSAGSYEQYF.

The genes are TRBV5-5 and TRBJ1-1; TRBD1 might be the D (5 bases). Trimming pared 6 bases from V and 0 bases from J, leaving 9 bases between. The CDR3 extends over 13 amino acids. Germline V gives CDR1 SGHKS, CDR2 YYEKEE (reference sequence). The CDR3 loop reads CASNGGMNTEAFF. In DNA, the CDR3 is TGTGCCAGCAACGGGGGGATGAACACTGAAGCTTTCTTT.

The chain has TRBV18 and TRBJ1-2, with 8 bases that match TRBD1. Trimming cost V 6 bases and J 5 bases; bases outside gene matches: 5. The CDR3 loop spans 13 amino acids. Germline assignment: CDR1 KGHSH and CDR2 LQKENI. In nucleotides, the CDR3 is TGTGCCAGCTCGGGACAGGAGGGTTATGGCTACACCTTC. Translation gives CASSGQEGYGYTF.

This clone was observed a single time. V and J are TRBV6-1 and TRBJ1-5; the match to TRBD1 covers 8 bases. From germline, CDR1 is MNHNS and CDR2 SASEGT. Germline trimming cut 3 bases from V and 6 bases from J; bases unmatched to any gene: 1. The CDR3 totals 13 residues. The CDR3: CASSEDRAQPQHF. CDR3 coding DNA: TGTGCCAGCAGTGAGGACAGGGCTCAGCCCCAGCATTTT.

Note on this clone: No conserved phenylalanine or tryptophan is present at the end of the CDR3, so a read error is the likely explanation. This chain uses TRBV7-3 with TRBJ1-6, with D possibly being TRBD1 (5 bases). Germline CDR1 and CDR2: SGHTA and FQGTGA. This CDR3 has 15 amino acids. The germline V and J ends were trimmed by 6 bases and 10 bases, with 19 bases remaining between them. The CDR3 DNA reads TGTGCCAGCAGTATAGGCAGGGCGTCTCTCTCACCCCTCCACCTT. It translates to CASSIGRASLSPLHL.

This clone was observed a few times. The chain carries TRBV10-3 and TRBJ2-3; 9 nucleotides line up with TRBD2. This CDR3 comprises 14 residues. V trimming: 8 bases; J trimming: 3 bases; junction bases outside the gene matches: 6. CDR1 and CDR2 (germline): ENHRY, SYGVKD. For the CDR3, the DNA is TGTGCCATCGGAGAAGGACTAGCGACAGATACGCAGTATTTT. The encoded protein is CAIGEGLATDTQYF.

The chain couples TRBV29-1 to TRBJ1-2, with TRBD1 as a possible D gene (5 bases). Trimming left V 7 bases short and J 6 bases short, with 15 bases between. Per germline, CDR1 SQVTM and CDR2 ANQGSEA. There are 12 residues in the CDR3. CDR3 sequence (DNA): TGCAGCGGGGGCGGGAGGGATGATGGCTACACCTTC. Its protein is CSGGGRDDGYTF.

The rearrangement joins TRBV10-3 to TRBJ1-3, with D tentatively TRBD1 (6 bases). V was trimmed by 8 bases and J by 4 bases, leaving 15 bases between them. The CDR3 has 14 residues. The germline gives CDR1 ENHRY, CDR2 SYGVKD. The chain's CDR3 is CAIATDRFGNTIYF. In DNA, the CDR3 is TGTGCCATCGCGACTGACAGGTTCGGAAACACCATATATTTT.

The chain combines TRBV10-3 with TRBJ2-5, with TRBD2 identical over 10 bases. Germline lookup yields CDR1 ENHRY and CDR2 SYGVKD. V trimming: 7 bases; J trimming: 2 bases; junction bases outside the gene matches: 4. This CDR3 contains 14 residues. CDR3 sequence reads: CAITPSGGQETQYF. DNA of the CDR3: TGTGCCATCACCCCTAGCGGGGGTCAAGAGACCCAGTACTTC.

This rearrangement joins TRBV10-3 to TRBJ2-5, with 13 bases lining up with TRBD2. This CDR3 is built from 15 residues. Germline V gene data show CDR1 as ENHRY and CDR2 as SYGVKD. Trimming cost V 11 bases and J 1 base; bases outside gene matches: 7. This CDR3 is CAAARTSGGQETQYF. For the CDR3, the DNA is TGTGCCGCGGCCCGGACTAGCGGGGGCCAAGAGACCCAGTACTTC.

The genes are TRBV5-1 and TRBJ1-2, with TRBD1 matching 7 bases. The germline CDR1 and CDR2 sequences are SGHRS and YFSETQ. The junction had 9 bases not matched to a gene; V was cut back by 4 bases and J by 6 bases. The length of the CDR3 is 14 residues. The CDR3 sequence is CASSPDRVGHGYTF. In DNA, the CDR3 is TGCGCCAGCAGCCCTGACAGGGTAGGGCATGGCTACACCTTC. The entire variable domain, with the rest obtained from reference TRBV5-1 and TRBJ1-2, is as follows: KAGVTQTPRYLIKTRGQQVTLSCSPISGHRSVSWYQQTPGQGLQFLFEYFSETQRNKGNFPGRFSGRQFSNSRSEMNVSTLELGDSALYLCASSPDRVGHGYTFGSGTRLTVV.

The V call is TRBV28, the J call TRBJ2-7; 9 bases are a match to TRBD2. V dropped 4 bases and J dropped 6; count of bases not matched to a gene: 10. Germline V gives CDR1 MDHEN, CDR2 SYDVKM. The CDR3 loop spans 15 amino acids. CDR3 coding DNA: TGTGCCAGCAGTTCGGGGCTAGCGGGGTCCAGCGAGCAGTACTTC. Its translation is CASSSGLAGSSEQYF. Based on the CDR3 plus reference TRBV28 and TRBJ2-7, the full variable domain is DVKVTQSSRYLVKRTGEKVFLECVQDMDHENMFWYRQDPGLGLRLIYFSYDVKMKEKGDIPEGYSVSREKKERFSLILESASTNQTSMYLCASSSGLAGSSEQYFGPGTRLTVT.

This clone was counted only a few times. V and J are TRBV5-4 and TRBJ2-3; the D is unclear. The length of the CDR3 is 11 residues. Per germline, CDR1 SGHNT and CDR2 YYREEE (reference sequence). Trimming left V 2 bases short and J 6 bases short, with 4 bases between. Here the CDR3 reads CASSFRDTQYF. In DNA form, the CDR3 reads TGTGCCAGCAGCTTTAGGGATACGCAGTATTTT.

The J gene is TRBJ1-1, the V gene TRBV6-5; TRBD1 is a possible D gene (6 bases). Trimming left V 4 bases short and J 1 base short, with 10 bases between. The CDR3 sequence is 14 residues long. CDR1 is MNHEY, CDR2 SVGAGI, per germline. CDR3 in amino acids: CASSSTGRNTEAFF. The CDR3 DNA reads as TGTGCCAGCAGTTCGACAGGACGGAACACTGAAGCTTTCTTT.

The chain couples TRBV10-1 to TRBJ2-7; D is ambiguous. This CDR3 is 14 amino acids long. The germline V gene encodes CDR1 WNHNN and CDR2 SYGVQD (reference sequence). The V gene lost 4 bases and the J gene lost 3 bases, with 13 bases spanning the gap. The chain's CDR3 is CASSANLINYEQYF. The CDR3 bases are TGCGCCAGCAGTGCCAACCTTATAAACTACGAGCAGTACTTC.

This chain joins TRBV9 and TRBJ2-3; 13 positions agree with TRBD2. This CDR3 has 17 residues. Germline loops: CDR1 SGDLS, CDR2 YYNGEE. V gave up 5 bases and J gave up 2 bases; unmatched junction bases: 8. Here the CDR3 DNA reads TGTGCCAGCAGTCGAATTGGACTAGCGGGGGCCACAGATACGCAGTATTTT. As protein: CASSRIGLAGATDTQYF.

V usage is TRBV7-6 and J usage is TRBJ1-1; no firm D call. The CDR3 loop spans 13 amino acids. From germline, CDR1 is SGHVS and CDR2 FNYEAQ. Trimming shortened V by 1 base and J by 4 bases, and 7 bases separated the two germline ends. The CDR3 sequence: CASSLEVGTEAFF. Here the CDR3 DNA reads TGTGCCAGCAGCTTAGAGGTCGGCACTGAAGCTTTCTTT.

V usage is TRBV19 and J usage is TRBJ1-1; D remains ambiguous. CDR1 and CDR2 (germline): LNHDA, SQIVND (reference sequence). The CDR3 totals 14 residues. The ends were cut back, 5 bases at V and 11 bases at J, with 21 bases in the middle. CDR3 residues: CASSPLTGPPGAFF. DNA of the CDR3: TGTGCCAGTAGTCCTCTCACGGGCCCGCCCGGTGCTTTCTTT. Full variable domain (rest looked up from reference TRBV19 and TRBJ1-1): DGGITQSPKYLFRKEGQNVTLSCEQNLNHDAMYWYRQDPGQGLRLIYYSQIVNDFQKGDIAEGYSVSREKKESFPLTVTSAQKNPTAFYLCASSPLTGPPGAFFGQGTRLTVV.

The chain links TRBV4-1 to TRBJ2-3; D not resolved. This CDR3 region has 14 residues. The germline V gene encodes CDR1 MGHRA and CDR2 YSYEKL. V dropped 4 bases and J dropped 3 bases, with 11 bases sitting between them. CDR3 residues: CASSLSGLTDTQYF. The DNA of the CDR3 is TGCGCCAGCAGCCTCAGTGGGCTAACAGATACGCAGTATTTT.

The chain links TRBV5-4 to TRBJ1-2; no definite D call. V was pared by 4 bases and J by 4 bases, with 14 bases between. This CDR3 is 14 amino acids long. CDR1 is SGHNT and CDR2 is YYREEE in the germline V gene (reference sequence). CDR3 residues: CASSPPEGAYGYTF. The CDR3 bases are TGTGCCAGCAGCCCCCCTGAGGGAGCCTATGGCTACACCTTC. Complete variable domain (other parts from reference TRBV5-4 and TRBJ1-2): ETGVTQSPTHLIKTRGQQVTLRCSSQSGHNTVSWYQQALGQGPQFIFQYYREEENGRGNFPPRFSGLQFPNYSSELNVNALELDDSALYLCASSPPEGAYGYTFGSGTRLTVV.

J is TRBJ1-2 and V is TRBV6-5; TRBD1 might be the D (6 bases). In germline, CDR1 is MNHEY, CDR2 SVGAGI. The V gene lost 8 bases and the J gene lost 6 bases, with 22 bases spanning the gap. The CDR3 sequence is 15 residues long. For the CDR3, the DNA is TGTGCCAGCTCTACAGGGTCCGGGGCGGTGGATGGCTACACCTTC. It codes for CASSTGSGAVDGYTF.

CDR3 coding DNA: TGTGCCAGCAGTGGGAAACTAAGACAGGGGGGGAATCAGCCCCAGCATTTT. The encoded protein is CASSGKLRQGGNQPQHF. This chain links TRBV6-1 with TRBJ1-5; TRBD1 aligns across 9 bases. The J segment lost 4 bases and the V segment lost 4 bases, leaving 11 bases of the junction unmatched. The CDR3 length is 17 residues. Per germline, CDR1 MNHNS and CDR2 SASEGT.

This chain joins TRBV9 and TRBJ1-1; possibly TRBD1 for D (5 bases). The ends were cut back, 4 bases at V and 6 bases at J, with 13 bases in the middle. The CDR3 has 13 amino acids. CDR1 is SGDLS, CDR2 YYNGEE, per germline. CDR3 amino acids: CASSPPWGSEAFF. CDR3 in DNA: TGTGCCAGCAGCCCACCTTGGGGGTCTGAAGCTTTCTTT.

V usage is TRBV29-1 and J usage is TRBJ1-1; a possible D gene is TRBD1 (6 bases). There are 12 residues in the CDR3. CDR1 and CDR2 (germline): SQVTM, ANQGSEA. V lost 6 bases, J lost 7 bases, and 15 bases lay in between. The CDR3 region has the DNA TGCAGCGTAGGAAGGGGGGTGGGTGAAGCTTTCTTT. It specifies CSVGRGVGEAFF.

This sequence joins TRBV5-6 and TRBJ2-3; possibly TRBD2 for D (5 bases). V was shortened by 5 bases and J by 5 bases, with 12 bases between the two germline ends. Per germline, CDR1 SGHDT and CDR2 YYEEEE. This CDR3 spans 13 amino acids. CDR3 nucleotides: TGTGCCAGCAGTTGGGGAGAAGGAGATACGCAGTATTTT. Its translation is CASSWGEGDTQYF.

The rearrangement links TRBV7-9 to TRBJ1-2; the match to TRBD1 covers 9 bases. Germline V gene data show CDR1 as SEHNR and CDR2 as FQNEAQ (reference sequence). The CDR3 consists of 13 residues. V shed 5 bases and J 14 bases; nucleotides not matched to a gene: 12. The CDR3 DNA is TGTGCCAGCAGCCTGCAACAGGGGGCGACGACGACCTTC. Translating it yields CASSLQQGATTTF.

This chain joins TRBV5-6 and TRBJ2-5; D unclear. V was pared by 0 bases and J by 3 bases, with 6 bases between. Germline lookup yields CDR1 SGHDT and CDR2 YYEEEE. The CDR3 loop spans 13 amino acids. The DNA of the CDR3 is TGTGCCAGCAGCTTGGCAAGGGAAGAGACCCAGTACTTC. This gives the protein CASSLAREETQYF.

This chain links TRBV18 with TRBJ2-5; 7 positions match TRBD1. Germline lookup yields CDR1 KGHSH and CDR2 LQKENI. With V trimmed by 3 bases and J by 0 bases, 4 bases remained unmatched. This CDR3 is 15 amino acids long. CDR3 loop: CASSPPGQYQETQYF. Written as DNA, the CDR3 is TGTGCCAGCTCACCTCCGGGACAGTACCAAGAGACCCAGTACTTC.